This T cell receptor beta chain was observed in a study of control samples from healthy donors and cancer patients. This table comes from immunoSEQ multiplex PCR, and its TCRdb copy is limited to in-frame clones, with some not included. This sample yields about 150,000 clones, of which around 96% are seen a single time; 5% to 6.5% belongs to the top ten. The receptor comes from a man aged 35 to 55 in good health. Specimen: blood.

The CDR3 region is CASGAQARNSPLHF. The CDR3 coding sequence is TGTGCCAGCGGGGCACAGGCGAGGAATTCACCCCTCCACTTT. The chain couples TRBV9 to TRBJ1-6, with D perhaps matching TRBD1 (5 bases). V lost 7 bases and J 7 bases, leaving 15 bases between the germline ends. In germline, CDR1 is SGDLS, CDR2 YYNGEE. The CDR3 extends over 14 amino acids.